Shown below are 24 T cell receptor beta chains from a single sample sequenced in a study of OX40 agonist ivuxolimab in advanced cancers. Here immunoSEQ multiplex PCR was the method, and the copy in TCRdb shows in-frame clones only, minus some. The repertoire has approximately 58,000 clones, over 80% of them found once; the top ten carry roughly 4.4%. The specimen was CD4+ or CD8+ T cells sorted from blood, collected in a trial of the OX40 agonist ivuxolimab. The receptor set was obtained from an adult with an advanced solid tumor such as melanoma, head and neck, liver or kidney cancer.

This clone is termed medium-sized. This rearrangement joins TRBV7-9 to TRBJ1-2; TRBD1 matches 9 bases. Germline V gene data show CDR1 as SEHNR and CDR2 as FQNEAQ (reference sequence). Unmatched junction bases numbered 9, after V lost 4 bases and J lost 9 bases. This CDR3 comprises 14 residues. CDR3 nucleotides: TGTGCCAGCAGCTCCATAGGGACAGGGAGCCGCTACACCTTC. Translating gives CASSSIGTGSRYTF.

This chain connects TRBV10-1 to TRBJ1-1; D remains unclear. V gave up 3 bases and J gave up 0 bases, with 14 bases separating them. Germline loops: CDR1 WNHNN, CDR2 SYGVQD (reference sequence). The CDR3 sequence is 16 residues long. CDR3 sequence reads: CASSDGSSPLNTEAFF. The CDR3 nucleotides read TGCGCCAGCAGTGATGGATCGAGTCCCTTGAACACTGAAGCTTTCTTT.

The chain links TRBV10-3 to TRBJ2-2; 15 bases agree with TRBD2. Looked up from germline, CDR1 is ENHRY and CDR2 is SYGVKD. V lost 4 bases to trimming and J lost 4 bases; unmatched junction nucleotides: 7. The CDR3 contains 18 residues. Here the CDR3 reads CAISGGLAGGGGTGELFF. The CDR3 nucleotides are TGTGCCATCAGTGGGGGACTAGCGGGAGGTGGTGGCACCGGGGAGCTGTTTTTT.

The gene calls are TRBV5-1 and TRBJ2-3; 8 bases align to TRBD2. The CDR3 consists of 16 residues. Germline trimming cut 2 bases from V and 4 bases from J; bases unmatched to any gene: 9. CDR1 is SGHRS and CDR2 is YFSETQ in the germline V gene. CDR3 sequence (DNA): TGCGCCAGCAGCTTTCAGCCCGGGGGGGGTTCAGATACGCAGTATTTT. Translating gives CASSFQPGGGSDTQYF.

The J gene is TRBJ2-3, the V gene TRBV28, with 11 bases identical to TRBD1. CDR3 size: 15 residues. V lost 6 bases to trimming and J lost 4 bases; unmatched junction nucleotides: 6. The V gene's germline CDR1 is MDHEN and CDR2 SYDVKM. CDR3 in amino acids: CASRPPDRGPDTQYF. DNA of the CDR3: TGTGCCAGCAGGCCGCCGGACAGGGGGCCAGATACGCAGTATTTT.

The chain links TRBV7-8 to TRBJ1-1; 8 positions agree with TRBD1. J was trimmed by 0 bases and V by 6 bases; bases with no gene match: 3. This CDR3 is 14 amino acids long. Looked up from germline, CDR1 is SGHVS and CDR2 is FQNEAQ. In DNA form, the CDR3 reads TGTGCCAGCAGTCAGGGGGCCATGAACACTGAAGCTTTCTTT. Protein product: CASSQGAMNTEAFF.

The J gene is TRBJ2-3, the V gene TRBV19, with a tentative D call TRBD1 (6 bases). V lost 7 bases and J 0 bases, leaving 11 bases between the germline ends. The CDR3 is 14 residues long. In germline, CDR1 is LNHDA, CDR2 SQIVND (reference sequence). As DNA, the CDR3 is TGTGCCAGTAAAACAGGGACAAGCACAGATACGCAGTATTTT. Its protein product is CASKTGTSTDTQYF.

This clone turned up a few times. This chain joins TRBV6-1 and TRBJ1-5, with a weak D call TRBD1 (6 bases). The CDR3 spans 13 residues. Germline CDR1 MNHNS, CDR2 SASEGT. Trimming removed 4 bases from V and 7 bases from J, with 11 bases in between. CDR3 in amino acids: CASSVQGGQPQHF. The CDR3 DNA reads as TGTGCCAGCAGTGTACAGGGTGGGCAGCCCCAGCATTTT.

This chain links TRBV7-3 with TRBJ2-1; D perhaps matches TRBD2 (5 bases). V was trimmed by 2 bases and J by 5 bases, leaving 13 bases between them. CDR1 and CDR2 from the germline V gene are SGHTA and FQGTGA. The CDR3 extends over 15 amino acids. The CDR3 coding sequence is TGTGCCAGCAGCTTAGTCCCGGGAAGTAACAATGAGCAGTTCTTC. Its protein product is CASSLVPGSNNEQFF.

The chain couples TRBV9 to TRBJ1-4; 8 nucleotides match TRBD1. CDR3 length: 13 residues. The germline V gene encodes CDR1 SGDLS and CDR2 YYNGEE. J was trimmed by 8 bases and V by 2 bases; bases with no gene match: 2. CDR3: CASSVRQGEKLFF. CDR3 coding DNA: TGTGCCAGCAGCGTGCGACAGGGGGAAAAACTGTTTTTT.

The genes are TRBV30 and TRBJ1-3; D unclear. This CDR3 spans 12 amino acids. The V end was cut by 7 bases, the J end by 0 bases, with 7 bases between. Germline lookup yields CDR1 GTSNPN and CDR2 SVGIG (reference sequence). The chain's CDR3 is CASRDSGNTIYF. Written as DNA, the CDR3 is TGTGCCTCACGGGACTCTGGAAACACCATATATTTT.

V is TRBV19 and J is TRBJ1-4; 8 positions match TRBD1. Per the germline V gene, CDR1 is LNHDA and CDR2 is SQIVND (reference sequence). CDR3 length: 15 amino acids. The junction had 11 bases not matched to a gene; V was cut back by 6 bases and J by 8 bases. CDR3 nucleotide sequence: TGTGCCAGTAGGGCTTTTAACAGGGGGGACGAAAAACTGTTTTTT. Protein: CASRAFNRGDEKLFF.

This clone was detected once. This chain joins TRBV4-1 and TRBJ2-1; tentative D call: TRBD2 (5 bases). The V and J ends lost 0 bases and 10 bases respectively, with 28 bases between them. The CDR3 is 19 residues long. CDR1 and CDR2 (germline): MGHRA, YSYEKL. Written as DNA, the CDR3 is TGCGCCAGCAGCCAAGATAAGGCGGGCGCTAGCTCTTCAGCGGACGAGCAGTTCTTC. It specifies CASSQDKAGASSSADEQFF.

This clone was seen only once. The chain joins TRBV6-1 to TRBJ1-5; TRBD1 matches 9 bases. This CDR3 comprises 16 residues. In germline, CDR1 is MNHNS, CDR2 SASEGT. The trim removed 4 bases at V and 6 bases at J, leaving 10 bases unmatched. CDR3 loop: CASSVRDRETFQPQHF. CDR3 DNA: TGTGCCAGCAGTGTACGGGACAGGGAAACTTTTCAGCCCCAGCATTTT.

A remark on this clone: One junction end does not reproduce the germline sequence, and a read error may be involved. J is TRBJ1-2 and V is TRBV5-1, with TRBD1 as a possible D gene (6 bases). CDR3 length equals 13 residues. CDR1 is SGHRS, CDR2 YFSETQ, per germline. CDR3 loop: CASSLQGPNGYTF. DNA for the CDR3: TGTGCCAGCAGCTTACAGGGTCCTAATGGCTACACCTTC.

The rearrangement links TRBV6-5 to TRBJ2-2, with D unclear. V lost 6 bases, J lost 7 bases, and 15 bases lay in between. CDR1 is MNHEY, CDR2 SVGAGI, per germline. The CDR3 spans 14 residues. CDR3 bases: TGTGCCAGCAGGAGAGGCCAGGCGGTCGGGGAGCTGTTTTTT. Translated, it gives CASRRGQAVGELFF.

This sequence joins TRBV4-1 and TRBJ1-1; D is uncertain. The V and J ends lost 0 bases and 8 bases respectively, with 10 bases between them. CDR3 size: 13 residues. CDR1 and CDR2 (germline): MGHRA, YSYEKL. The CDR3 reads CASSQDPQTEAFF. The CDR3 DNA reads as TGCGCCAGCAGCCAAGATCCACAGACCGAAGCTTTCTTT.

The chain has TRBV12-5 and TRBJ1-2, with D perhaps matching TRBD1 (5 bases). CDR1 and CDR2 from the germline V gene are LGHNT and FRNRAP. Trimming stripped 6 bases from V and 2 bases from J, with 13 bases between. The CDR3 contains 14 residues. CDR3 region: CASGHSDRNYGYTF. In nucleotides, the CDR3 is TGTGCTAGTGGACACAGCGACAGAAACTATGGCTACACCTTC.

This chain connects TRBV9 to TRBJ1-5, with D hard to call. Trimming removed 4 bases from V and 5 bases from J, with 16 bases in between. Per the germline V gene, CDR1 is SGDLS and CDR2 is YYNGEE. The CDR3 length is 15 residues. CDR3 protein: CASSRSGSRDQPQHF. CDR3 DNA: TGTGCCAGCAGCCGTTCAGGAAGCCGCGATCAGCCCCAGCATTTT.

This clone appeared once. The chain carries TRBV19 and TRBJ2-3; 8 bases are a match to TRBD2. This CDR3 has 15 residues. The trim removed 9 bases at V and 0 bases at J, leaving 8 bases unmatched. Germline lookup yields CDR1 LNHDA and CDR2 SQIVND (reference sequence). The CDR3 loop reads CASSGGRGSTDTQYF. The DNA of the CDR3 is TGTGCCAGCAGCGGGGGCAGGGGTAGCACAGATACGCAGTATTTT.

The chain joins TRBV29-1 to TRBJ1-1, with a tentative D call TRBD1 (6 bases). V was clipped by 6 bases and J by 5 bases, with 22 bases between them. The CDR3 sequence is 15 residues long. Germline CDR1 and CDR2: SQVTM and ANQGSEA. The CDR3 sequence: CSVPNRPGGGTEAFF. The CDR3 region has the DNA TGCAGCGTCCCCAACCGGCCTGGGGGCGGGACTGAAGCTTTCTTT.

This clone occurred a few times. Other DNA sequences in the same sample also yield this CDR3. CDR3 nucleotides: TGTGCCAGCAGCCCCGGACAGGGGTATGGCTACACCTTC. Translation: CASSPGQGYGYTF. This chain connects TRBV7-6 to TRBJ1-2; 9 nucleotides match TRBD1. J lost 5 bases, V lost 5 bases, and 3 bases had no gene match. Germline values: CDR1 SGHVS, CDR2 FNYEAQ. There are 13 residues in the CDR3. The complete variable domain, with remaining parts taken from reference TRBV7-6 and TRBJ1-2, reads GAGVSQSPRYKVTKRGQDVALRCDPISGHVSLYWYRQALGQGPEFLTYFNYEAQQDKSGLPNDRFSAERPEGSISTLTIQRTEQRDSAMYRCASSPGQGYGYTFGSGTRLTVV.

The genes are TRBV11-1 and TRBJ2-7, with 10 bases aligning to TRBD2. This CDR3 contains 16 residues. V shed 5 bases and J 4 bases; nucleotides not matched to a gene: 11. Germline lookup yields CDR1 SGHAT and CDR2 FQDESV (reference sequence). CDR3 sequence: CASSPGVLAGLYEQYF. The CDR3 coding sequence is TGTGCCAGCAGCCCTGGGGTACTAGCGGGACTTTACGAGCAGTACTTC.

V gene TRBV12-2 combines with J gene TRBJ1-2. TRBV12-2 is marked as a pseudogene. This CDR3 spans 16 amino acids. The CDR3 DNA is TGTGCAAGTCGCCCAATCCATCGACGGGCTTACAATGGCTACACCTTC. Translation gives CASRPIHRRAYNGYTF.